The T cell receptor beta chain under discussion was sequenced for a study of PD-L1 blockade in urothelial cancer (dated by TCRdb to 2015 to 2018). Describing the broader study: Every patient began therapy at some point between 2013 and 2015 and was given atezolizumab 1,200 mg intravenously every 3 weeks. About nine tenths of the roughly 30 patients were males with bladder-origin urothelial cancer, and 18 of 29 reported a prior smoking history. Patients had an ECOG performance status of 0 or 1 and had received between 0 and 3 prior chemotherapy regimens. Blood samples were analyzed at 3 weeks after treatment start (second dose) and at 6 weeks after treatment start. Blood samples yielded a median of roughly 140,000 T cells and 65,000 to 95,000 unique TCRs, with median clonality roughly 0.085. An exploratory multi-omic analysis was conducted of the somatic, immune and clinical correlates of response to PD-L1 blockade with atezolizumab in urothelial cancer. TCR sequencing covered pretreatment tumor samples and matched, serially collected peripheral blood taken before and after atezolizumab treatment. Durable clinical benefit was defined as progression-free survival longer than 6 months, and TCR features were also tested against progression-free and overall survival. In the same patients, whole exome sequencing and RNA sequencing of pretreatment tumors were performed in addition to TCR sequencing. Nine patients reached durable clinical benefit, while roughly 22 patients did not. Pretreatment blood TCR-seq was available for 27 to 30 patients, at least one posttreatment blood collection was obtained for roughly 25 patients, and tumor TCR-seq was available for roughly 25 patients. Broad study findings and their caveats: Among patients with durable benefit, tumor-associated TCR clones showed greater expansion in peripheral blood 3 weeks after treatment started (n of about 21, p = 0.022). A pretreatment peripheral blood TCR clonality below the median was linked to improved progression-free and overall survival. Because the sample size was small (n ≈ 28) and many of the analyses were exploratory, the results are meant to be hypothesis-generating.

Turning to this clone: What this receptor recognizes is not known. Per-base quality was not reported, and no clone a single base away is much larger than it.

CDR1 and CDR2 (MNHNS, SASEGT) derive from the germline V gene. Cut back by 2 bases and 3 bases, the V and J ends lie 10 bases apart. CDR3 length: 14 amino acids, cysteine to phenylalanine. Kept here is only the CDR3 DNA, which spans 42 bases and is read in frame from base 1. In the paper's terms, the time point label means: peripheral blood 6 weeks after treatment start. A cohort of some 29 patients with locally advanced or metastatic urothelial carcinoma, treated at Memorial Sloan Kettering on a trial protocol, was included. Peripheral blood mononuclear cells were collected pretreatment and during treatment, at between 1 and 8 total time points per patient. The Qiagen DNeasy Blood extraction kit was used to purify genomic DNA from total PBMCs and tumor samples. PBMCs were collected pretreatment and during treatment and were isolated and stored as previously described. Synthetic TCR analog templates were spiked into each PCR so that absolute template abundance could be estimated from read counts. The immunoSEQ assay was used to amplify TCRbeta CDR3 regions from genomic DNA with bias-controlled V and J gene primers. Sequencing of rearranged TCRbeta segments was performed at approximately 20X coverage. Regarding the original processing steps: Sequencing errors were corrected by clustering and CDR3s were annotated against IMGT to assign V, D and J genes. Only productive TCRbeta rearrangements were used in downstream analyses, excluding out-of-frame or stop-codon sequences. Clonality was calculated as one minus the Shannon entropy normalized by the log of the number of unique productive sequences. Fisher's exact test with Benjamini-Hochberg correction, using a cutoff of adjusted p below 0.01, was how clones that differed between time points or between blood and tumor were identified. Not all clones reach the TCRdb copy of this immuneACCESS table, which keeps in-frame sequences only. Checked studies attribute under half of the gap to unresolved V genes and leave the rest unexplained. The D gene and trimming were derived from the DNA, and the V and J assignments and clone size from that table. This sample holds 35,000 to 50,000 clones; around four fifths were observed only once. Clones ranked in the top ten supply roughly 16% of the sample.

This TCR derives from a man aged 55 to 70 with urothelial cancer. Here the sequenced sample was PBMCs, taken around atezolizumab (anti-PD-L1) treatment. The sequence links TRBV6-1 to TRBJ1-1; D gene: possibly TRBD1, on 5 matching bases. The bases read TGTGCCAGCAGTGAATTTCGGGGGTACACTGAAGCTTTCTTT. Translated, it reads CASSEFRGYTEAFF.